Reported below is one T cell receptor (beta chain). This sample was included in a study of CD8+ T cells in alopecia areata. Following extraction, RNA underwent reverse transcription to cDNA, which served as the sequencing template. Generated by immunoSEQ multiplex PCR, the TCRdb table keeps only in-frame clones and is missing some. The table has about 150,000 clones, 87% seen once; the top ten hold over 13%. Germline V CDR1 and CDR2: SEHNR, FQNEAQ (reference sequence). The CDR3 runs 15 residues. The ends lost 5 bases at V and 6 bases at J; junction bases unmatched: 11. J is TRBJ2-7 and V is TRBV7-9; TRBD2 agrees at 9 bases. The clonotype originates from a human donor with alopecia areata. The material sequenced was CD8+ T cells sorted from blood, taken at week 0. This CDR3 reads CASSPRVSGSGEQYF. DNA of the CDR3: TGTGCCAGCAGCCCACGAGTTAGCGGGAGCGGCGAGCAGTACTTC.